Below, one T cell receptor (beta chain) is given with its context. The data stem from a study of blood T cell repertoires in COVID-19. Sequencing used immunoSEQ multiplex PCR; TCRdb keeps in-frame clones, though not all of them. This table holds approximately 170,000 clones, 75% to 90% found once. Germline CDR1 and CDR2: LNHNV and YYDKDF (reference sequence). This CDR3 spans 17 amino acids. Trimming removed 0 bases from V and 2 bases from J, with 14 bases in between. The chain links TRBV15 to TRBJ1-5, with D uncertain. The sequencing sample was made of PBMCs or T cells enriched from blood (not recorded which). This clonotype was obtained from a woman aged 45 to 65 who had recovered from COVID-19. The CDR3 is CATSRDHPRHGNQPQHF. The CDR3, as DNA: TGTGCCACCAGCAGAGATCATCCCAGACATGGCAATCAGCCCCAGCATTTT.